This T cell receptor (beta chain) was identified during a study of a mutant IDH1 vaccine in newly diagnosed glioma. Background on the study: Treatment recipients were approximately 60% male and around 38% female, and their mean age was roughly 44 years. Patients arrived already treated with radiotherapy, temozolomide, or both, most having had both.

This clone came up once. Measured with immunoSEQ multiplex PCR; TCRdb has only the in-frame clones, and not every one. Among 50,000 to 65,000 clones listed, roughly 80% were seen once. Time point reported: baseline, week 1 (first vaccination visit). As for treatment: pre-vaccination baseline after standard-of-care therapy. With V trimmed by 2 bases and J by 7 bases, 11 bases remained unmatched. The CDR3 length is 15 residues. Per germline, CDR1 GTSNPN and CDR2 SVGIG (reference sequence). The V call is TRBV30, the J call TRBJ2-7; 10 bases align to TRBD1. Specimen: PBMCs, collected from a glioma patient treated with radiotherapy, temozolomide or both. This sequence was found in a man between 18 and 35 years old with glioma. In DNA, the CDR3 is TGTGCCTGGAGTCCCGACAGGGGGCATAGTAGGGAGCAGTACTTC. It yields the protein CAWSPDRGHSREQYF.